The next 9 T cell receptor beta chains were all read from a single sample in a study of T cell responses to AZD1222 COVID-19 vaccine. Using immunoSEQ multiplex PCR, the repertoire was profiled, and TCRdb retains in-frame clones only, with some absent. The sample has tens of thousands of clones, approximately 89% seen once. Source: peripheral blood, taken 28 days after the second AZD1222 dose. Source of these receptors: an adult who received the AZD1222 COVID-19 vaccine.

The rearrangement joins TRBV28 to TRBJ2-5; 10 nucleotides line up with TRBD2. CDR3 size: 15 residues. Germline V gene lookup returns CDR1 MDHEN and CDR2 SYDVKM. Trimming cost V 3 bases and J 0 bases; bases outside gene matches: 1. CDR3 sequence: CASSFSGRNQETQYF. DNA for the CDR3: TGTGCCAGCAGTTTTAGCGGGAGGAACCAAGAGACCCAGTACTTC. Based on the CDR3 plus reference TRBV28 and TRBJ2-5, the full variable domain is DVKVTQSSRYLVKRTGEKVFLECVQDMDHENMFWYRQDPGLGLRLIYFSYDVKMKEKGDIPEGYSVSREKKERFSLILESASTNQTSMYLCASSFSGRNQETQYFGPGTRLLVL.

The chain uses TRBV19 and TRBJ2-1, with no clear D. The CDR3 has 15 amino acids. V lost 5 bases and J lost 7, with 18 bases in between. CDR1 and CDR2 (germline): LNHDA, SQIVND (reference sequence). The CDR3 coding sequence is TGTGCCAGTAGTCCTAGGTCCGGATCGGAGAATGAGCAGTTCTTC. It specifies CASSPRSGSENEQFF.

The rearrangement uses TRBV19 and TRBJ2-2; TRBD1 or TRBD2 may be the D gene (6 bases each). The length of the CDR3 is 14 residues. The germline gives CDR1 LNHDA, CDR2 SQIVND (reference sequence). V dropped 5 bases and J dropped 5 bases, with 12 bases sitting between them. The CDR3, as DNA: TGTGCCAGTAGTTTCGGGGGCCCGACCGGGGAGCTGTTTTTT. Its translation: CASSFGGPTGELFF.

With regard to this clone: The sample holds other DNA sequences that translate to the same CDR3. V usage is TRBV12-3 or TRBV12-4 and J usage is TRBJ1-1; tentative D call: TRBD1 (5 bases). Trimming took off 3 bases at V and 1 base at J, with 6 bases between the two ends. The CDR3 runs 13 residues. CDR3 nucleotides: TGTGCCAGCAGTTTGGGACCGAACACTGAAGCTTTCTTT. Amino acids: CASSLGPNTEAFF.

This CDR3 is CSVCLRTGVNQPQHF. CDR3 nucleotides: TGCAGCGTATGTCTCCGGACGGGGGTGAATCAGCCCCAGCATTTT. The V and J genes are TRBV29-1 and TRBJ1-5; tentative D call: TRBD1 (5 bases). The CDR3 covers 15 residues. From germline, CDR1 is SQVTM and CDR2 ANQGSEA. V was pared by 6 bases and J by 4 bases, with 19 bases between.

This clone was counted a single time. The V call is TRBV4-1, the J call TRBJ2-1; D gene uncertain. The V gene lost 4 bases and the J gene lost 4 bases, with 8 bases spanning the gap. The germline gives CDR1 MGHRA, CDR2 YSYEKL. This CDR3 region has 13 residues. For the CDR3, the DNA is TGCGCCAGCAGCCTGACTCCTTACAATGAGCAGTTCTTC. Protein sequence: CASSLTPYNEQFF.

The J gene is TRBJ2-7, the V gene TRBV18; TRBD2 is a possible D gene (5 bases). Germline V gene sequence: CDR1 KGHSH, CDR2 LQKENI. The CDR3 is 14 amino acids. V lost 2 bases and J lost 4, with 12 bases in between. This CDR3 is CASSPSVSGYEQYF. CDR3 sequence (DNA): TGTGCCAGCTCACCATCCGTTTCGGGGTACGAGCAGTACTTC.

The V call is TRBV9, the J call TRBJ2-1, with 9 bases fitting TRBD2. The J segment lost 4 bases and the V segment lost 2 bases, leaving 4 bases of the junction unmatched. This CDR3 has 15 residues. CDR1 and CDR2 (germline): SGDLS, YYNGEE. The CDR3 is CASSVKLAGYNEQFF. The CDR3, as DNA: TGTGCCAGCAGCGTTAAGCTAGCGGGGTACAATGAGCAGTTCTTC.

The V gene is TRBV6-6, the J gene TRBJ2-3; D may correspond to TRBD1 or TRBD2 (6 bases each). This CDR3 contains 20 residues. Germline assignment: CDR1 MNHNY and CDR2 SVGAGI (reference sequence). Trimming took 6 bases from V and 2 from J, leaving 30 bases between them. The DNA for the CDR3 is TGTGCCAGCAGCCCCCCCGGGGGCAGGACATACTACGGGGCCACAGATACGCAGTATTTT. Protein sequence: CASSPPGGRTYYGATDTQYF.